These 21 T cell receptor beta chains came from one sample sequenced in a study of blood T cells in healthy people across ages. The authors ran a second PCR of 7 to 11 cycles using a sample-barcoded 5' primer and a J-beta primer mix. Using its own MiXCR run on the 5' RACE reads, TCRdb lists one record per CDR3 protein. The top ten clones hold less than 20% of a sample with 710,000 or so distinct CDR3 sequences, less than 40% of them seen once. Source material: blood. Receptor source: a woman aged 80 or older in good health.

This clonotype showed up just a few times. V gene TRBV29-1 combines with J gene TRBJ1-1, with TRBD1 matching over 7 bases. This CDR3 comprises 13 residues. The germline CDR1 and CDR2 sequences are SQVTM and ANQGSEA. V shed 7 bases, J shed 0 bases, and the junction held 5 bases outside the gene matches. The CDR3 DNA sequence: TGCAGCGGTATGACAGGGATGAACACTGAAGCTTTCTTT. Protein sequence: CSGMTGMNTEAFF.

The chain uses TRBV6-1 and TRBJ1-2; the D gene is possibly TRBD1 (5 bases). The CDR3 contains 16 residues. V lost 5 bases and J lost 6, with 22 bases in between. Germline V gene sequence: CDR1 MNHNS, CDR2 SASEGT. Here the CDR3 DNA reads TGTGCCAGCAGTCCCTCAGGGACGACTTATGTTAATGGCTACACCTTC. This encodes CASSPSGTTYVNGYTF.

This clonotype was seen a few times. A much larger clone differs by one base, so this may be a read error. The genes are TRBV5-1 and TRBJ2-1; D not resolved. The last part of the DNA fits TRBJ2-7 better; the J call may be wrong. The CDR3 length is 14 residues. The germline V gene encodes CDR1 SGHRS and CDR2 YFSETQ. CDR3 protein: CASSLAERNNEQYF. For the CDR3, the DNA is TGCGCCAGCAGCTTGGCGGAAAGAAACAATGAGCAGTACTTC.

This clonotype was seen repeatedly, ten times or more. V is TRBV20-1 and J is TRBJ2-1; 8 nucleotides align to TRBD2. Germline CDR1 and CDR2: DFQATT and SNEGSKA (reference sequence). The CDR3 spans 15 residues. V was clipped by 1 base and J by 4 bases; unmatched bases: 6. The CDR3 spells CSARGGTRGYNEQFF. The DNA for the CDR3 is TGCAGTGCTAGAGGAGGGACTAGGGGATACAATGAGCAGTTCTTC.

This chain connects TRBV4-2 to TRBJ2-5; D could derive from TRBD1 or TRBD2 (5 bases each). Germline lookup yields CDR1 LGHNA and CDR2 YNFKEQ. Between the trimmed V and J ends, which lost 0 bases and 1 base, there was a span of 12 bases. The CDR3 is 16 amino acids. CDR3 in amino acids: CASSQDLGGPQETQYF. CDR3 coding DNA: TGTGCCAGCAGCCAAGATCTTGGGGGACCCCAAGAGACCCAGTACTTC.

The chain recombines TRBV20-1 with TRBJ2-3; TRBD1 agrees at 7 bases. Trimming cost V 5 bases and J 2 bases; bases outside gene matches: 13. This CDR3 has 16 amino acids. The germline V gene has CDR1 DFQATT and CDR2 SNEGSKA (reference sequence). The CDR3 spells CSAATDRVAYTDTQYF. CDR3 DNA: TGCAGTGCTGCCACTGACAGGGTAGCTTACACAGATACGCAGTATTTT.

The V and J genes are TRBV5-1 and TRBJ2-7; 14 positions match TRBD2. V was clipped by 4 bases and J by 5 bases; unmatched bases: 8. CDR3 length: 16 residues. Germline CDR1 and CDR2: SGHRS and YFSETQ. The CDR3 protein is CASSPGTSGSGNEQYF. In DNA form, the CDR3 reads TGCGCCAGCAGCCCGGGGACTAGCGGGAGCGGCAACGAGCAGTACTTC.

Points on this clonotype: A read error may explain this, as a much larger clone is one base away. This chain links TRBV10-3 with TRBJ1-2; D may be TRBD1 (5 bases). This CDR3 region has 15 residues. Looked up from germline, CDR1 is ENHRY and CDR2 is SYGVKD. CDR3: CAISESGTMGYGHTF. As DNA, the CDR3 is TGTGCCATCAGTGAATCGGGGACCATGGGCTATGGCCACACCTTC.

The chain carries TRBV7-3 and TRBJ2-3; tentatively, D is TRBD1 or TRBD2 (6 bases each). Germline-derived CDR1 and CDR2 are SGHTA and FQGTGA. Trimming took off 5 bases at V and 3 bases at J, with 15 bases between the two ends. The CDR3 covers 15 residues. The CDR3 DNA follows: TGTGCCAGCAGCGCACGTGGGGGGCCAACAGATACGCAGTATTTT. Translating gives CASSARGGPTDTQYF.

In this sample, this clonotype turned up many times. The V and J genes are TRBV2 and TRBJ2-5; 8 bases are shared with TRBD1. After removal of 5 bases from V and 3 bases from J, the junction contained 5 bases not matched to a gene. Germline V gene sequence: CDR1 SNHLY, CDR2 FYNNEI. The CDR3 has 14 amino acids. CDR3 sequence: CASSPGTGEETQYF. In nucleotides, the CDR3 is TGTGCCAGCAGTCCCGGGACAGGCGAAGAGACCCAGTACTTC. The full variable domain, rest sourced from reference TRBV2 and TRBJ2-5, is EPEVTQTPSHQVTQMGQEVILRCVPISNHLYFYWYRQILGQKVEFLVSFYNNEISEKSEIFDDQFSVERPDGSNFTLKIRSTKLEDSAMYFCASSPGTGEETQYFGPGTRLLVL.

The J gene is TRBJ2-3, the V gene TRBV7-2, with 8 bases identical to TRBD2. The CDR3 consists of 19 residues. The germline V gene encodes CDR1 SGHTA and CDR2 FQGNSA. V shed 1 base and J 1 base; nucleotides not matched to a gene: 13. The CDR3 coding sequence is TGTGCCAGCAGCTTAGACGGGACTAGGAGTGGTCTACGCACAGATACGCAGTATTTT. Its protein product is CASSLDGTRSGLRTDTQYF.

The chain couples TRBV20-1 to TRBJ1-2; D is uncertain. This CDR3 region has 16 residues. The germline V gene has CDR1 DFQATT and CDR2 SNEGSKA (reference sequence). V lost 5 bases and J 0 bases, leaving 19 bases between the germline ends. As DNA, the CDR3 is TGCAGTGCTGAACTAGGCGAGGCCATGGCTAACTATGGCTACACCTTC. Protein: CSAELGEAMANYGYTF.

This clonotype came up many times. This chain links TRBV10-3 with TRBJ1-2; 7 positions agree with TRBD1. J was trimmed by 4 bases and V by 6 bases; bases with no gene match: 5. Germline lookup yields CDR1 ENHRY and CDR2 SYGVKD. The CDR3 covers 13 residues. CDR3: CAISPDRVYGYTF. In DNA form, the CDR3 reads TGTGCCATCAGCCCAGACAGGGTCTATGGCTACACCTTC.

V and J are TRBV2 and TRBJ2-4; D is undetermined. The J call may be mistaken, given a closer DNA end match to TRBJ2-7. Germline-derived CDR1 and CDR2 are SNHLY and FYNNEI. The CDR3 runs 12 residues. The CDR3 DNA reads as TGTGCCAGCAGTGACCAGGACTACGAGCAGTACTTC. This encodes CASSDQDYEQYF.

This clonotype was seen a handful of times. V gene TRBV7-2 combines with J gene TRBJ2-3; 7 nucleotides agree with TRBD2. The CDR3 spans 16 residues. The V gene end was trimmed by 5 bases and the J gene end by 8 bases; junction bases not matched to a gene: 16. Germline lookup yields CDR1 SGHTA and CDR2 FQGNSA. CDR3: CASSPSPRGGTSTQYF. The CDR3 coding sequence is TGTGCCAGCAGCCCTTCTCCCCGCGGGGGTACATCTACGCAGTATTTT.

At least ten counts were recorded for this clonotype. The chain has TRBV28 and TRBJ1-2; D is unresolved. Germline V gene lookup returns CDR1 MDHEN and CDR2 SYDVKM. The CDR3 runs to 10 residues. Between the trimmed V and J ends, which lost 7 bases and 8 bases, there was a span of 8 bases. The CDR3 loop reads CASMAGGYTF. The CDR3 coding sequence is TGTGCCAGCATGGCGGGCGGCTACACCTTC.

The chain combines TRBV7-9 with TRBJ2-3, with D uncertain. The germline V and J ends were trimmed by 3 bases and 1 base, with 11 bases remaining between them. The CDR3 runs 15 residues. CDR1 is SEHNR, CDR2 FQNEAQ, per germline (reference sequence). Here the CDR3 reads CASSFDRSGTDTQYF. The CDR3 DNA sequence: TGTGCCAGCAGCTTTGATCGATCGGGCACAGATACGCAGTATTTT.

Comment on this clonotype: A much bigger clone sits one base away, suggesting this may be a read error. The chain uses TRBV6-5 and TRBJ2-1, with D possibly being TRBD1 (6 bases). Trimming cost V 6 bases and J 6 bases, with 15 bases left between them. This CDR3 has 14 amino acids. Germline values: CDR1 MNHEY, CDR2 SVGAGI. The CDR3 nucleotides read TGTGCCAGCAGAACACAGGGAATGGGCAATGAGCAGTTCTTC. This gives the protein CASRTQGMGNEQFF.

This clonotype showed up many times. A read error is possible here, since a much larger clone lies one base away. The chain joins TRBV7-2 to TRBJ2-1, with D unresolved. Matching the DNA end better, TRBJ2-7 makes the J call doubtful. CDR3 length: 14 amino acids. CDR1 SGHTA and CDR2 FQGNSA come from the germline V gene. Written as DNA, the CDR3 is TGTGCCAGCAGCCCTATGGTTCCTAACAATGAGCAGTACTTC. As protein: CASSPMVPNNEQYF.

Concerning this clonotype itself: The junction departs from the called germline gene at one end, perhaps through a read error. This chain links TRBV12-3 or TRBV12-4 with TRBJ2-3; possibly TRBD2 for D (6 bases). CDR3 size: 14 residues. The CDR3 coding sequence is TGTGCCGGCGGTTTAGGCGGGGACGCAGATGCGCAGTATTTT. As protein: CAGGLGGDADAQYF.

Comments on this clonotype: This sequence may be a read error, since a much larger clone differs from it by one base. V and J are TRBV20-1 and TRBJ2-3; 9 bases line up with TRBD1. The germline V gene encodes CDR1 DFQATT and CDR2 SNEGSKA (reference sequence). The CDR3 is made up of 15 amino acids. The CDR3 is CSATPGQGGTDTQCF. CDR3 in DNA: TGCAGTGCTACGCCGGGACAGGGTGGGACAGATACGCAGTGTTTT.